The 12 T cell receptor beta chains listed next were all sequenced from one sample in a study of blood T cell repertoires in COVID-19. Here immunoSEQ multiplex PCR was the method, and the copy in TCRdb shows in-frame clones only, minus some. Of 200,000 to 250,000 clones in the sample, roughly 90% were seen once. The sequenced material came from PBMCs or T cells enriched from blood (not recorded which). The receptors stem from a woman between 35 and 50 years old with acute COVID-19.

This clone turned up a few times. The gene calls are TRBV14 and TRBJ2-7, with D unresolved. V was pared by 1 base and J by 7 bases, with 5 bases between. Germline CDR1 reads SGHDN; CDR2 reads FVKESK. The CDR3 is 11 amino acids. The CDR3 loop reads CASSQGLEQYF. The DNA of the CDR3 is TGTGCCAGCAGCCAAGGACTTGAGCAGTACTTC.

A word on this clone: This CDR3 is also generated by other DNA sequences in the sample. This chain connects TRBV5-1 to TRBJ1-2; a weak D match, TRBD1 (6 bases). The CDR3 has 11 amino acids. V was trimmed by 2 bases and J by 8 bases, leaving 7 bases between them. Germline V gives CDR1 SGHRS, CDR2 YFSETQ. The CDR3 DNA reads as TGCGCCAGCAGCTTTGGGGGCGGCTACACCTTC. This translates into CASSFGGGYTF. Complete variable domain (other parts from reference TRBV5-1 and TRBJ1-2): KAGVTQTPRYLIKTRGQQVTLSCSPISGHRSVSWYQQTPGQGLQFLFEYFSETQRNKGNFPGRFSGRQFSNSRSEMNVSTLELGDSALYLCASSFGGGYTFGSGTRLTVV.

V usage is TRBV6-1 and J usage is TRBJ2-7, with 8 positions matching TRBD1. The germline gives CDR1 MNHNS, CDR2 SASEGT. This CDR3 is built from 15 residues. Trimming at V came to 2 bases and at J to 3 bases, leaving 6 bases not matched to a gene. In DNA form, the CDR3 reads TGTGCCAGCAGTGAATTACAGGGGGTAGTCTACGAGCAGTACGTC. Amino acid sequence: CASSELQGVVYEQYV.

This chain connects TRBV7-9 to TRBJ2-5, with TRBD1 matching over 7 bases. The junction had 4 bases not matched to a gene; V was cut back by 4 bases and J by 2 bases. Germline CDR1 is SEHNR and CDR2 is FQNEAQ (reference sequence). This CDR3 region has 14 residues. The CDR3 DNA sequence: TGTGCCAGCAGCTCCCGGGACAGACAAGAGACCCAGTACTTC. It specifies CASSSRDRQETQYF.

The rearrangement uses TRBV7-3 and TRBJ1-4, with TRBD1 as a possible D gene (5 bases). Trimming took 1 base from V and 6 from J, leaving 15 bases between them. CDR1 and CDR2 from the germline V gene are SGHTA and FQGTGA. This CDR3 is built from 16 residues. The DNA for the CDR3 is TGTGCCAGCAGCTTAAACGGGCCAGGGTCAGATGAAAAACTGTTTTTT. Encoded protein: CASSLNGPGSDEKLFF.

This clone was detected only a few times. J is TRBJ1-2 and V is TRBV15; D is unresolved. Per germline, CDR1 LNHNV and CDR2 YYDKDF (reference sequence). V was shortened by 0 bases and J by 4 bases, with 9 bases between the two germline ends. This CDR3 spans 14 amino acids. In nucleotides, the CDR3 is TGTGCCACCAGCAGAGAAGGAGGGAGCTATGGCTACACCTTC. Its translation: CATSREGGSYGYTF.

This chain uses TRBV5-8 with TRBJ2-7; D is perhaps TRBD1 (7 bases). Germline V gives CDR1 SGHTS, CDR2 YDEGEE. CDR3 size: 15 residues. The germline V and J ends were trimmed by 3 bases and 5 bases, with 18 bases remaining between them. The CDR3 region has the DNA TGTGCCAGCAGCTGGCCCGCGGAGGGGGCAAACGAGCAGTACGTC. It encodes CASSWPAEGANEQYV.

V is TRBV3-1 (or the pseudogene TRBV3-2) and J is TRBJ1-1; TRBD1 agrees at 7 bases. J lost 0 bases, V lost 2 bases, and 3 bases had no gene match. The CDR3 extends over 15 amino acids. Germline assignment: CDR1 LGHDT and CDR2 YNNKEL (reference sequence). The CDR3 here is CASSQTGTVNTEAFF. The CDR3 DNA follows: TGTGCCAGCAGCCAAACCGGGACAGTGAACACTGAAGCTTTCTTT.

The rearrangement joins TRBV4-2 to TRBJ2-1; D gene uncertain. The V gene lost 0 bases and the J gene lost 9 bases, with 9 bases spanning the gap. Germline values: CDR1 LGHNA, CDR2 YNFKEQ. The CDR3 spans 13 residues. CDR3 sequence (DNA): TGTGCCAGCAGCCAAGACCCTTCTCGTGAGCAGTTCTTC. Protein sequence: CASSQDPSREQFF.

This clone was seen only once. V gene TRBV27 combines with J gene TRBJ1-4; tentatively, D is TRBD1 (5 bases). CDR1 and CDR2 (germline): MNHEY, SMNVEV (reference sequence). The CDR3 consists of 15 residues. V lost 3 bases, J lost 4 bases, and 12 bases lay in between. In DNA, the CDR3 is TGTGCCAGCAGTTTCTTAGGGGATCATAATGAAAAACTGTTTTTT. This translates into CASSFLGDHNEKLFF.

V gene TRBV29-1 combines with J gene TRBJ1-1; D is uncertain. Germline values: CDR1 SQVTM, CDR2 ANQGSEA. The CDR3 spans 12 residues. V was shortened by 5 bases and J by 1 base, with 8 bases between the two germline ends. DNA of the CDR3: TGCAGCGTTCTAGCAGGGAACACTGAAGCTTTCTTT. This encodes CSVLAGNTEAFF.

This sequence joins TRBV18 and TRBJ1-2; no reliable D call. Between the trimmed V and J ends, which lost 0 bases and 3 bases, there was a span of 11 bases. The CDR3 runs 15 residues. The germline V gene encodes CDR1 KGHSH and CDR2 LQKENI. The CDR3 bases are TGTGCCAGCTCACCACCGTTTCAGGCCTACTATGGCTACACCTTC. Its protein is CASSPPFQAYYGYTF.